Following are 28 T cell receptor beta chains from one sample sequenced in a study of cytomegalovirus exposure and HLA in healthy donors. Vbeta (60) and Jbeta (13) primers were used in the PCR. Some clones are missing from TCRdb's copy, which holds only in-frame ones; the method was immunoSEQ multiplex PCR. This sample has 100,000 or so clones, with over 70% found just once. Input material: PBMCs. These receptors were obtained from a man aged 45-65 years in good health and CMV-seronegative.

This clone was counted once. The V call is TRBV4-1, the J call TRBJ1-3; D is possibly TRBD1 (5 bases). In germline, CDR1 is MGHRA, CDR2 YSYEKL. Trimming took 4 bases from V and 0 from J, leaving 13 bases between them. CDR3 length: 16 amino acids. Written as DNA, the CDR3 is TGCGCCAGCAGCCGCGGGGGACGGGACTCTGGAAACACCATATATTTT. It codes for CASSRGGRDSGNTIYF.

V gene TRBV28 combines with J gene TRBJ2-2, with 7 positions matching TRBD2. The CDR3 consists of 19 residues. Germline V lookup: CDR1 MDHEN, CDR2 SYDVKM. Losses at the gene ends were 2 bases for V and 2 bases for J; bases not matched to a gene: 14. The DNA of the CDR3 is TGTGCCAGCAGTTTAAGGCTAGCGGCCCGCAGCCCAAACACCGGGGAGCTGTTTTTT. Protein: CASSLRLAARSPNTGELFF.

The chain uses TRBV29-1 and TRBJ2-5; D uncertain. Trimming took 2 bases from V and 2 from J, leaving 12 bases between them. This CDR3 is 14 amino acids long. Germline V gene data show CDR1 as SQVTM and CDR2 as ANQGSEA. CDR3 nucleotide sequence: TGCAGCGTTGAATGGATAGCCAAACAAGAGACCCAGTACTTC. Translation gives CSVEWIAKQETQYF.

V usage is TRBV10-2 and J usage is TRBJ2-1; 9 bases fit TRBD2. The V gene end was trimmed by 5 bases and the J gene end by 2 bases; junction bases not matched to a gene: 4. Germline values: CDR1 WSHSY, CDR2 SAAADI. This CDR3 is built from 15 residues. The chain's CDR3 is CASSLAGVAYNEQFF. The CDR3 DNA sequence: TGCGCCAGCAGTTTAGCGGGGGTAGCCTACAATGAGCAGTTCTTC.

This clone is a singleton in its sample. The gene calls are TRBV13 and TRBJ2-3, with 8 bases lining up with TRBD2. The V and J ends lost 5 bases and 6 bases, in that order; junction bases with no gene match: 13. Germline V gene lookup returns CDR1 PRHDT and CDR2 FYEKMQ (reference sequence). This CDR3 spans 16 amino acids. CDR3 region: CASSVWTSTRRDTQYF. CDR3 sequence (DNA): TGTGCCAGCAGCGTCTGGACTAGCACGCGAAGGGATACGCAGTATTTT.

The rearrangement uses TRBV19 and TRBJ1-2; TRBD1 agrees at 7 bases. Germline CDR1 reads LNHDA; CDR2 reads SQIVND (reference sequence). With V trimmed by 7 bases and J by 5 bases, 16 bases remained unmatched. The CDR3 loop spans 16 amino acids. CDR3 nucleotides: TGTGCCAGTATTAGAGGGAGGACAGGAGAGCTTTATGGCTACACCTTC. It translates to CASIRGRTGELYGYTF.

Only a few counts were recorded for this clone. The V gene is TRBV4-2, the J gene TRBJ1-2, with TRBD1 matching 9 bases. The trim removed 1 base at V and 6 bases at J, leaving 6 bases unmatched. This CDR3 contains 15 residues. Germline values: CDR1 LGHNA, CDR2 YNFKEQ. For the CDR3, the DNA is TGTGCCAGCAGCCAAGTGGACAGGGGCGTTAATGGCTACACCTTC. This codes for CASSQVDRGVNGYTF.

The rearrangement joins TRBV9 to TRBJ1-3; 9 bases align to TRBD1. The CDR3 consists of 16 residues. V shed 2 bases, J shed 2 bases, and the junction held 5 bases outside the gene matches. Germline V gene data show CDR1 as SGDLS and CDR2 as YYNGEE. CDR3 residues: CASSVTGGSTGNTIYF. The CDR3 coding sequence is TGTGCCAGCAGCGTTACAGGGGGCTCAACTGGAAACACCATATATTTT.

The table lists this clone with a count of one. V is TRBV18 and J is TRBJ2-2; TRBD1 aligns across 10 bases. From germline, CDR1 is KGHSH and CDR2 LQKENI. Trimming took 6 bases from V and 4 from J; bases not matched to a gene: 2. The CDR3 contains 14 residues. The CDR3 reads CASSRDRGTGELFF. The CDR3 DNA is TGTGCCAGCTCCCGGGACAGGGGCACCGGGGAGCTGTTTTTT.

On this clone itself: This CDR3 fails to terminate in the conserved phenylalanine or tryptophan, so it likely reflects a read error. This chain joins TRBV7-3 and TRBJ2-2; D remains unclear. Trimming shortened V by 5 bases and J by 4 bases, and 8 bases separated the two germline ends. The length of the CDR3 is 13 residues. Germline values: CDR1 SGHTA, CDR2 FQGTGA. The CDR3 DNA follows: TGTGCCAGCAGCCAGGACCTCACCGGGGAGCTGTTTTCT. Protein: CASSQDLTGELFS.

The chain employs TRBV19 and TRBJ2-5; 9 bases agree with TRBD1. This CDR3 comprises 15 residues. J gave up 1 base and V 7 bases, and 7 bases lay outside the gene matches. Germline assignment: CDR1 LNHDA and CDR2 SQIVND (reference sequence). The CDR3 reads CASILDRGSQETQYF. CDR3 DNA: TGTGCCAGTATCTTGGACAGGGGAAGCCAAGAGACCCAGTACTTC.

The chain links TRBV28 to TRBJ2-1, with TRBD2 identical over 9 bases. Germline values: CDR1 MDHEN, CDR2 SYDVKM. This CDR3 region has 17 residues. The V segment lost 3 bases and the J segment 3 bases; nucleotides outside the gene matches: 9. CDR3 protein: CASSFSWNSGGYNEQFF. Here the CDR3 DNA reads TGTGCCAGCAGTTTCTCCTGGAATAGCGGGGGCTACAATGAGCAGTTCTTC.

This chain joins TRBV2 and TRBJ2-7, with 8 nucleotides matching TRBD1. There are 18 residues in the CDR3. Trimming took 3 bases from V and 2 from J; bases not matched to a gene: 15. Germline values: CDR1 SNHLY, CDR2 FYNNEI. The CDR3 reads CASSEMRFTGGNTYEQYF. CDR3 DNA: TGTGCCAGCAGTGAGATGCGGTTTACAGGGGGAAATACCTACGAGCAGTACTTC.

The chain carries TRBV7-9 and TRBJ1-2; 8 bases are shared with TRBD1. CDR1 and CDR2 (germline): SEHNR, FQNEAQ (reference sequence). The CDR3 runs to 14 residues. The junction had 9 bases not matched to a gene; V was cut back by 4 bases and J by 8 bases. The CDR3 nucleotides read TGTGCCAGCAGCTCTTCAGGACAGGGCTACGGCTACACCTTC. It codes for CASSSSGQGYGYTF.

This clone was detected once. The chain carries TRBV19 and TRBJ1-5, with D unclear. V gave up 2 bases and J gave up 4 bases, with 9 bases separating them. The CDR3 totals 14 residues. CDR1 is LNHDA and CDR2 is SQIVND in the germline V gene (reference sequence). CDR3: CASSIKSGNQPQHF. The CDR3 DNA follows: TGTGCCAGTAGTATAAAATCCGGGAATCAGCCCCAGCATTTT.

This clone was observed a few times. The chain is built from TRBV6-5 and TRBJ1-2; D remains ambiguous. Germline V gene data show CDR1 as MNHEY and CDR2 as SVGAGI. The CDR3 has 14 amino acids. V gave up 6 bases and J gave up 0 bases, with 11 bases separating them. CDR3 residues: CASSPPGSNYGYTF. CDR3 DNA: TGTGCCAGCAGCCCTCCGGGATCTAACTATGGCTACACCTTC.

This clone has more than one count but fewer than ten. V and J are TRBV2 and TRBJ1-1; D is ambiguous. There are 13 residues in the CDR3. The germline V gene has CDR1 SNHLY and CDR2 FYNNEI. Trimming left V 5 bases short and J 1 base short, with 8 bases between. CDR3 sequence (DNA): TGTGCCAGCAGTTCTAATGCGAACACTGAAGCTTTCTTT. As protein: CASSSNANTEAFF.

This sequence joins TRBV30 and TRBJ1-3, with D unresolved. The CDR3 runs to 17 residues. CDR1 and CDR2 from the germline V gene are GTSNPN and SVGIG (reference sequence). V was shortened by 8 bases and J by 4 bases, with 27 bases between the two germline ends. The CDR3 nucleotides read TGTGCCCGGAACCCATCCTCAGAGGGCGCAAGGGGAAACACCATATATTTT. Translated, it gives CARNPSSEGARGNTIYF.

This chain uses TRBV28 with TRBJ2-7; 9 bases match TRBD2. Germline V gene sequence: CDR1 MDHEN, CDR2 SYDVKM. This CDR3 has 15 amino acids. V was clipped by 3 bases and J by 2 bases; unmatched bases: 5. The CDR3 loop is CASSFGAGGPYEQYF. In DNA form, the CDR3 reads TGTGCCAGCAGTTTTGGAGCGGGAGGCCCCTACGAGCAGTACTTC. Full variable domain (missing parts from reference TRBV28 and TRBJ2-7): DVKVTQSSRYLVKRTGEKVFLECVQDMDHENMFWYRQDPGLGLRLIYFSYDVKMKEKGDIPEGYSVSREKKERFSLILESASTNQTSMYLCASSFGAGGPYEQYFGPGTRLTVT.

The chain is built from TRBV7-6 and TRBJ2-5, with D perhaps TRBD2 (6 bases). Germline V lookup: CDR1 SGHVS, CDR2 FNYEAQ. CDR3 length equals 16 residues. V lost 5 bases to trimming and J lost 0 bases, with 16 bases between them. CDR3 in amino acids: CASSRLGGPYQETQYF. CDR3 nucleotide sequence: TGTGCCAGCAGCCGTCTGGGAGGACCGTACCAAGAGACCCAGTACTTC. The full variable domain, with the rest looked up from reference TRBV7-6 and TRBJ2-5, is GAGVSQSPRYKVTKRGQDVALRCDPISGHVSLYWYRQALGQGPEFLTYFNYEAQQDKSGLPNDRFSAERPEGSISTLTIQRTEQRDSAMYRCASSRLGGPYQETQYFGPGTRLLVL.

This rearrangement joins TRBV4-1 to TRBJ2-3; 9 positions match TRBD1. CDR1 MGHRA and CDR2 YSYEKL come from the germline V gene. CDR3 length equals 17 residues. Germline trimming cut 0 bases from V and 0 bases from J; bases unmatched to any gene: 4. The CDR3 coding sequence is TGCGCCAGCAGCCAAGAGGGGACAGGGTCTAGCACAGATACGCAGTATTTT. Amino acid sequence: CASSQEGTGSSTDTQYF.

The V gene is TRBV10-3, the J gene TRBJ2-4; 10 bases line up with TRBD1. J was trimmed by 0 bases and V by 6 bases; bases with no gene match: 11. Looked up from germline, CDR1 is ENHRY and CDR2 is SYGVKD. The CDR3 spans 18 residues. The CDR3 loop reads CAISEGQGISLAKNIQYF. The CDR3 DNA follows: TGTGCCATCAGCGAGGGACAGGGGATAAGTCTAGCCAAAAACATTCAGTACTTC.

J is TRBJ2-7 and V is TRBV7-8; D may be TRBD2 (7 bases). The CDR3 contains 16 residues. The V end lost 1 base, the J end lost 2 bases, and 15 bases lay between the germline ends. CDR1 SGHVS and CDR2 FQNEAQ come from the germline V gene. The CDR3 region is CASSLVGGAGAYEQYF. The CDR3 DNA follows: TGTGCCAGCAGCTTAGTGGGGGGGGCGGGGGCCTACGAGCAGTACTTC. Combining the CDR3 with reference TRBV7-8 and TRBJ2-7 gives the whole variable domain GAGVSQSPRYKVAKRGQDVALRCDPISGHVSLFWYQQALGQGPEFLTYFQNEAQLDKSGLPSDRFFAERPEGSVSTLKIQRTQQEDSAVYLCASSLVGGAGAYEQYFGPGTRLTVT.

V usage is TRBV6-5 and J usage is TRBJ1-1, with 8 positions matching TRBD1. Looked up from germline, CDR1 is MNHEY and CDR2 is SVGAGI. The V and J ends lost 7 bases and 4 bases, in that order; junction bases with no gene match: 11. CDR3 length: 15 amino acids. The CDR3 coding sequence is TGTGCCAGCATAAGTTCAACAGGGGGTCTCACTGAAGCTTTCTTT. This translates into CASISSTGGLTEAFF.

The chain combines TRBV12-5 with TRBJ1-5; perhaps TRBD1 as D (5 bases). Germline CDR1 LGHNT, CDR2 FRNRAP. The CDR3 covers 12 residues. V dropped 7 bases and J dropped 7 bases, with 11 bases sitting between them. CDR3 sequence (DNA): TGTGCTAGTGCACGGGGGGACCAGCCCCAGCATTTT. Amino acids: CASARGDQPQHF.

The chain links TRBV28 to TRBJ2-3, with a tentative D call TRBD2 (7 bases). The CDR3 is made up of 15 amino acids. Germline lookup yields CDR1 MDHEN and CDR2 SYDVKM. V lost 7 bases and J lost 4, with 18 bases in between. The CDR3 region has the DNA TGTGCCAGCACTCCCGGGGGCGGGGGCGCAGATACGCAGTATTTT. It translates to CASTPGGGGADTQYF.

This clone was recorded a few times. The V call is TRBV5-6, the J call TRBJ2-7; D gene unclear. This CDR3 is built from 13 residues. The V end lost 2 bases, the J end lost 2 bases, and 8 bases lay between the germline ends. Germline values: CDR1 SGHDT, CDR2 YYEEEE. The CDR3 region has the DNA TGTGCCAGCAGCTTTGGGCAGACCTACGAGCAGTACTTC. Its protein product is CASSFGQTYEQYF.

The chain carries TRBV4-1 and TRBJ2-3, with TRBD2 as a possible D gene (5 bases). V lost 1 base, J lost 3 bases, and 11 bases lay in between. The germline V gene encodes CDR1 MGHRA and CDR2 YSYEKL. CDR3 size: 15 residues. The CDR3 is CASSQVAGTTDTQYF. CDR3 nucleotide sequence: TGCGCCAGCAGCCAAGTGGCGGGTACGACAGATACGCAGTATTTT.